These T cell receptor beta chains were read from a single sample in a study of blood T cell repertoires in COVID-19. This table comes from immunoSEQ multiplex PCR, and its TCRdb copy is limited to in-frame clones, with some not included. The profile shows about 40,000 clones, 75% to 85% of them singletons. Sequencing was performed on peripheral blood. The receptors shown here come from a human donor in a cohort sampled during active or convalescent COVID-19. The donor label of this sample is uncertain. Both conserved end residues are part of each CDR3. The order of the fields is V gene, D gene, J gene, clone size, CDR3 DNA, CDR3 protein. D genes are given only for firm matches. Size values are once, few and many counts, or a class for expanded clones, and some rows have none.

v_call: TRBV7-2
d_call: .
j_call: TRBJ2-2
clone_size: .
cdr3_nt: TGTGCCAGCAGCTTAGAAAAACGGGGGAGCGGGGAGCTGTTTTTT
cdr3_aa: CASSLEKRGSGELFF

v_call: TRBV5-5
d_call: TRBD2
j_call: TRBJ2-3
clone_size: .
cdr3_nt: TGTGCCAGCAGCCCCCGACTAGCTCAATCAGATACGCAGTATTTT
cdr3_aa: CASSPRLAQSDTQYF

v_call: TRBV10-3
d_call: .
j_call: TRBJ1-3
clone_size: few
cdr3_nt: TGTGCCATCAGTGAGTCGACAAATGGAAACACCATATATTTT
cdr3_aa: CAISESTNGNTIYF

v_call: TRBV7-9
d_call: .
j_call: TRBJ2-4
clone_size: few
cdr3_nt: TGTGCCAGCAGCTCCCAACTAGAGGAGGACGACATTCAGTACTTC
cdr3_aa: CASSSQLEEDDIQYF

v_call: TRBV6-4
d_call: TRBD2
j_call: TRBJ2-3
clone_size: .
cdr3_nt: TGTGCCAGCAGCCTCTTAGCGGGAGCATCCGATACGCAGTATTTT
cdr3_aa: CASSLLAGASDTQYF

v_call: TRBV19
d_call: .
j_call: TRBJ2-2
clone_size: .
cdr3_nt: TGTGCCAGTAGGGCGCGGGGTAACACCGGGGAGCTGTTTTTT
cdr3_aa: CASRARGNTGELFF

v_call: TRBV23-1
d_call: TRBD1
j_call: TRBJ1-2
clone_size: .
cdr3_nt: TGCGCCAGCGTCACAGACAGGGGCTGTGGCTACACCTTC
cdr3_aa: CASVTDRGCGYTF

v_call: TRBV28
d_call: TRBD2
j_call: TRBJ2-7
clone_size: .
cdr3_nt: TGTGCCAGCAGTTCCCGAGTAGCGGGAAAGGCCGAGCAGTACTTC
cdr3_aa: CASSSRVAGKAEQYF

v_call: TRBV19
d_call: .
j_call: TRBJ1-6
clone_size: few
cdr3_nt: TGTGCCAGTAGTACAACGACATATTCACCCCTCCACTTT
cdr3_aa: CASSTTTYSPLHF

v_call: TRBV7-2
d_call: .
j_call: TRBJ2-1
clone_size: .
cdr3_nt: TGTGCCAGCAGCCGACTAGGAAATGAGCAGTTCTTC
cdr3_aa: CASSRLGNEQFF

v_call: TRBV9
d_call: .
j_call: TRBJ1-2
clone_size: .
cdr3_nt: TGTGCCAGCAGTCAGAATAATGTTCAAGGCTACACCTTC
cdr3_aa: CASSQNNVQGYTF

v_call: TRBV3-1/TRBV3-2
d_call: TRBD2
j_call: TRBJ2-7
clone_size: .
cdr3_nt: TGTGCCAGCAGCAAGAAACGGGGGACTAGCGGGAGGGTCAGATCCTACGAGCAGTACTTC
cdr3_aa: CASSKKRGTSGRVRSYEQYF

v_call: TRBV6-6
d_call: .
j_call: TRBJ2-1
clone_size: .
cdr3_nt: TGTGCCAGCAGTTACCCCACTTGGAGCTCCTACAATGAGCAGTTCTTC
cdr3_aa: CASSYPTWSSYNEQFF

v_call: TRBV4-3
d_call: .
j_call: TRBJ2-7
clone_size: few
cdr3_nt: TGCGCCAGCAGCCACGCGGGTGGTGAGCAGTACTTC
cdr3_aa: CASSHAGGEQYF

v_call: TRBV11-3
d_call: TRBD1
j_call: TRBJ2-7
clone_size: .
cdr3_nt: TGTGCCAGCAGCTTATGGGGGGACAGGGACTACGAGCAGTACTTC
cdr3_aa: CASSLWGDRDYEQYF

v_call: TRBV2
d_call: TRBD1
j_call: TRBJ1-2
clone_size: .
cdr3_nt: TGTGCCAGCAGAGGGACAGGGAGTTATGGCTACACCTTC
cdr3_aa: CASRGTGSYGYTF

v_call: TRBV9
d_call: .
j_call: TRBJ1-1
clone_size: .
cdr3_nt: TGTGCCAGCACGGCAGGGGCGAACACTGAAGCTTTCTTT
cdr3_aa: CASTAGANTEAFF

v_call: TRBV4-2
d_call: .
j_call: TRBJ2-4
clone_size: .
cdr3_nt: TGTGCCAGCAGCCCCGGGGGAGCGGAACTAGCCAAAAACATTCAGTACTTC
cdr3_aa: CASSPGGAELAKNIQYF

v_call: TRBV6-2/TRBV6-3
d_call: .
j_call: TRBJ2-6
clone_size: .
cdr3_nt: TGTGCCAGCAGCCTTGCAGGGGTAGTGGCCAACGTCCTGACTTTC
cdr3_aa: CASSLAGVVANVLTF

v_call: TRBV7-4
d_call: .
j_call: TRBJ2-2
clone_size: .
cdr3_nt: TGTGCCAGCAGCTTAAGTAGTTCTTCCACCGGGGAGCTGTTTTTT
cdr3_aa: CASSLSSSSTGELFF

v_call: TRBV5-4
d_call: .
j_call: TRBJ2-5
clone_size: .
cdr3_nt: TGTGCCAGCAGCGGTCGACTTACTCCCCAAGAGACCCAGTACTTC
cdr3_aa: CASSGRLTPQETQYF

v_call: TRBV15
d_call: TRBD1
j_call: TRBJ1-1
clone_size: .
cdr3_nt: TGTGCCACCACTCCCGGGACAGGGGGGAAGATGAACACTGAAGCTTTCTTT
cdr3_aa: CATTPGTGGKMNTEAFF

v_call: TRBV4-3
d_call: .
j_call: TRBJ1-4
clone_size: few
cdr3_nt: TGCGCCAGCAGCCAAGATGAAACAGAGAATGAAAAACTGTTTTTT
cdr3_aa: CASSQDETENEKLFF

v_call: TRBV5-4
d_call: .
j_call: TRBJ2-1
clone_size: few
cdr3_nt: TGTGCCAGCACCAAATGGGGGACTAATGAGCAGTTCTTC
cdr3_aa: CASTKWGTNEQFF

v_call: TRBV4-3
d_call: TRBD2
j_call: TRBJ2-7
clone_size: .
cdr3_nt: TGCGCCAGCAGCCAAGGCGCAGCGGGAGTCGGCGAGCAGTACTTC
cdr3_aa: CASSQGAAGVGEQYF

v_call: TRBV11-3
d_call: .
j_call: TRBJ2-7
clone_size: .
cdr3_nt: TGTGCCAGCAGCTTTGGGACACCTCCCTACGAGCAGTACTTC
cdr3_aa: CASSFGTPPYEQYF

v_call: TRBV6-2/TRBV6-3
d_call: TRBD1
j_call: TRBJ1-1
clone_size: .
cdr3_nt: TGTGCCAGCAGTCCCCCGGGACAGACGGTAACTTTCTTT
cdr3_aa: CASSPPGQTVTFF